The source of this TCR beta chain is a study of regulatory T cells in long-lasting Graves disease. Study findings and constraints: It was in persistent disease that TRBV28, TRBJ1-2 and TRBJ2-5 were favored. Relative to newly diagnosed Graves' patients, persistent ones had lower TCR diversity.

HTBI primers from iRepertoire and Arm-PCR of CDR3 regions yielded the TCR beta libraries. TCRdb recomputed calls from the multiplex PCR reads with MiXCR, one row per CDR3 protein. The sample shows 500,000 or so distinct CDR3 sequences, 15% to 20% of them seen only once. V dropped 3 bases and J dropped 7 bases, with 11 bases sitting between them. This CDR3 has 13 amino acids. CDR1 KGHDR and CDR2 SFDVKD come from the germline V gene. This clonotype has a handful of counts. Antigen: not known. Regarding time point: newly diagnosed GD, antithyroid drugs for less than 3 months. Extracted RNA from PBMCs served as the source of the TCR library. EDTA tubes received around 10 milliliters of drawn peripheral blood. The same sample was also used in a study of T cells in Graves' hyperthyroidism and ophthalmopathy. Per that paper: Primed by the HTBI set, a first-round RT-PCR was run on the TCR CDR3.

The receptor comes from a middle-aged man with Graves disease. The sample was peripheral blood mononuclear cells (PBMCs), taken at new diagnosis, from a patient treated with antithyroid drugs. The V call is TRBV24-1, the J call TRBJ1-2; a weak D match, TRBD1 (6 bases). For the CDR3, the DNA is TGTGCCACCAGTGATCCGAACAGGGCTGGCTACACCTTC. This sequence encodes CATSDPNRAGYTF.